The clone carrying this T cell receptor beta chain showed up just a few times. Its specificity is not known. This sample is part of a study of blood T cells in healthy people across ages. Broader study findings: Age showed a roughly linear inverse relationship with TCR beta diversity per million T cells.

Primers used in a second PCR of roughly 6 to 11 cycles were a sample-barcoded 5' primer and a J-beta primer mix. TCRdb processed the 5' RACE reads anew with MiXCR; each CDR3 protein has one entry. The sample shows about 640,000 distinct CDR3 sequences, under 65% of them seen only once. Drawn from each donor were ten milliliters of peripheral blood. The receptor was derived from a man aged 60 to 75 in good health. What was sequenced was blood.

As DNA, the CDR3 is TGCAGTGCTAGAGATGCCCAGGGGTGGGAGACCCAGTACTTC. Protein: CSARDAQGWETQYF. This chain links TRBV20-1 with TRBJ2-5, with a weak D call TRBD1 (6 bases). V was pared by 0 bases and J by 5 bases, with 13 bases between. The germline CDR1 and CDR2 sequences are DFQATT and SNEGSKA (reference sequence). The CDR3 is 14 residues long.